Each of the 6 T cell receptor beta chains below was sequenced from the same sample in a study of blood T cells in healthy people across ages. It was with a sample-barcoded 5' primer and a J-beta primer mix that a second PCR of roughly 6 to 11 cycles was run. Each CDR3 protein is one row after TCRdb ran MiXCR on the 5' RACE reads. The sample lists 1.4 million to 1.5 million distinct CDR3 sequences, 42% occurring once. Sequenced sample: blood. Receptor source: a woman aged 18-29 years in good health.

On this clonotype: The junction and the germline gene differ at one end; a read error may be behind it. This rearrangement joins TRBV28 to TRBJ2-7; 7 bases match TRBD2. Germline CDR1 is MDHEN and CDR2 is SYDVKM. This CDR3 comprises 18 residues. Here the CDR3 reads CAGSFARRGTDFPYEQYF. The CDR3 region has the DNA TGTGCCGGCAGTTTCGCCAGGCGGGGGACCGATTTCCCCTACGAGCAGTACTTC.

The rearrangement links TRBV5-1 to TRBJ2-5; D assignment may be TRBD1 or TRBD2 (6 bases each). V was cut by 0 bases and J by 11 bases, with 17 bases left in between. Germline-derived CDR1 and CDR2 are SGHRS and YFSETQ. This CDR3 comprises 14 residues. The CDR3 sequence: CASSLEQGLREQYF. CDR3 nucleotide sequence: TGCGCCAGCAGCTTGGAACAGGGACTCCGTGAGCAGTACTTC.

V gene TRBV11-2 combines with J gene TRBJ2-1; D perhaps matches TRBD2 (7 bases). V was clipped by 2 bases and J by 2 bases, with 19 bases between them. The CDR3 has 18 amino acids. Germline-derived CDR1 and CDR2 are SGHAT and FQNNGV. The CDR3, as DNA: TGTGCCAGCAGCTTAAGGGGGGGCGCGGGGAGGACCTACAATGAGCAGTTCTTC. Translating it yields CASSLRGGAGRTYNEQFF.

The chain has TRBV3-1 and TRBJ2-5; D possibly corresponds to TRBD2 (5 bases). Germline CDR1 and CDR2: LGHDT and YNNKEL (reference sequence). V lost 2 bases to trimming and J lost 4 bases, with 11 bases between them. The CDR3 runs 14 residues. CDR3 protein: CASSQSGRGETQYF. CDR3 in DNA: TGTGCCAGCAGCCAATCTGGTCGGGGAGAGACCCAGTACTTC.

The V gene is TRBV5-1, the J gene TRBJ1-1, with D hard to call. Germline CDR1 reads SGHRS; CDR2 reads YFSETQ. The germline V and J ends were trimmed by 4 bases and 6 bases, with 13 bases remaining between them. This CDR3 is built from 13 residues. CDR3 in DNA: TGCGCCAGCAGCAAAAACCGGGAGGCTGAAGCTTTCTTT. The encoded protein is CASSKNREAEAFF. Full variable domain (rest looked up from reference TRBV5-1 and TRBJ1-1): KAGVTQTPRYLIKTRGQQVTLSCSPISGHRSVSWYQQTPGQGLQFLFEYFSETQRNKGNFPGRFSGRQFSNSRSEMNVSTLELGDSALYLCASSKNREAEAFFGQGTRLTVV.

CDR3 sequence (DNA): TGTGCCAGCAGCCCGGCCACAGGGGTTGGTTCACCCCTCCACTTT. It specifies CASSPATGVGSPLHF. The chain couples TRBV27 to TRBJ1-6; 7 bases match TRBD1. CDR1 and CDR2 (germline): MNHEY, SMNVEV (reference sequence). CDR3 size: 15 residues. With V trimmed by 6 bases and J by 9 bases, 11 bases remained unmatched.